This TCR beta chain was obtained from a study of cytomegalovirus exposure and HLA in healthy donors. TCRdb keeps only in-frame clones here, not all; method: immunoSEQ multiplex PCR. The sample lists 180,000 or so clones, roughly nine tenths occurring once. The CDR3 contains 13 residues. Germline loops: CDR1 LGHNA, CDR2 YSLEER. Trimming took off 5 bases at V and 7 bases at J, with 11 bases between the two ends. This receptor was taken from a man aged 25 to 45 in good health and CMV-seropositive. This chain connects TRBV4-3 to TRBJ2-2; the D gene is possibly TRBD1 (6 bases). Input material: PBMCs. CDR3 in DNA: TGCGCCAGCAGCAGGGACACCGGCGGGGAGCTGTTTTTT. Translating it yields CASSRDTGGELFF.